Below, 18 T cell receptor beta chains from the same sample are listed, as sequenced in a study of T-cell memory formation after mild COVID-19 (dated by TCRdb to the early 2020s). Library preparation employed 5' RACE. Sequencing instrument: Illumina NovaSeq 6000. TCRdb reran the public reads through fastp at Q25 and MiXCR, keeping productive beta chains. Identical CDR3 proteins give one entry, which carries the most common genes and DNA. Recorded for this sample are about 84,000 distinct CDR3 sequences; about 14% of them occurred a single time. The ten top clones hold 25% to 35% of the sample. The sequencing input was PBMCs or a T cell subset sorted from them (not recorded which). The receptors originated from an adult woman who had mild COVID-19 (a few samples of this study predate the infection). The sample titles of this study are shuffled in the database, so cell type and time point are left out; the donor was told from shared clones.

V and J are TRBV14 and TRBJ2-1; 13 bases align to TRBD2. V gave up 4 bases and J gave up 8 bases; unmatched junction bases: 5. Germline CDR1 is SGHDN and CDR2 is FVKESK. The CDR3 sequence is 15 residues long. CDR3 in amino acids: CASSLWTSGSDEQFF. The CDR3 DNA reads TGTGCCAGCAGCCTCTGGACTAGCGGGAGCGATGAGCAGTTCTTC.

The CDR3 sequence: CASSQSLGQDYGYTF. The DNA for the CDR3 is TGCGCCAGCAGCCAAAGTTTGGGACAGGACTATGGCTACACCTTC. The chain combines TRBV4-1 with TRBJ1-2, with 8 bases identical to TRBD1. From germline, CDR1 is MGHRA and CDR2 YSYEKL. The CDR3 loop spans 15 amino acids. The ends lost 2 bases at V and 3 bases at J; junction bases unmatched: 5.

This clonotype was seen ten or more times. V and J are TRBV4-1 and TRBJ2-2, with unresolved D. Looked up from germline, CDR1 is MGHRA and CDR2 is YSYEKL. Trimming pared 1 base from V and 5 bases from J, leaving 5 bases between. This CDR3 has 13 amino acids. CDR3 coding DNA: TGCGCCAGCAGCCAAGTAGGAACCGGGGAGCTGTTTTTT. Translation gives CASSQVGTGELFF.

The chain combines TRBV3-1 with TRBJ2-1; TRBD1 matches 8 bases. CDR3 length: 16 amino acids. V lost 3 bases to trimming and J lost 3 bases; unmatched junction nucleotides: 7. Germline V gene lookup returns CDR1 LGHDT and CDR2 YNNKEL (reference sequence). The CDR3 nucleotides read TGTGCCAGCAGCCAGCGGACAGGGACGTTCTACAATGAGCAGTTCTTC. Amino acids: CASSQRTGTFYNEQFF.

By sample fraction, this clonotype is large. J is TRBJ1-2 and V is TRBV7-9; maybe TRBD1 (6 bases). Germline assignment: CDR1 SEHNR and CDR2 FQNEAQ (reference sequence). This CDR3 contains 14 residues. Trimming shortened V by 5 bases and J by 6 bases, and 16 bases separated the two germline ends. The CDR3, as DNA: TGTGCCAGCAGCCTCACAGGGCTAAGGGATGGCTACACCTTC. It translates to CASSLTGLRDGYTF.

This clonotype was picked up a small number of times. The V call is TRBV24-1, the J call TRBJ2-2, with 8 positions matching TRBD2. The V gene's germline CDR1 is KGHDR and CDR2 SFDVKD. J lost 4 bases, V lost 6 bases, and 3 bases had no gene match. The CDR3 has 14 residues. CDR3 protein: CATSPGTSTGELFF. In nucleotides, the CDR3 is TGTGCCACCAGTCCAGGGACTAGCACCGGGGAGCTGTTTTTT.

Here the CDR3 reads CASRGVDTDTQYF. The CDR3 nucleotides are TGTGCCAGCAGGGGAGTGGACACAGATACGCAGTATTTT. The chain has TRBV6-6 and TRBJ2-3; D might be TRBD2 (5 bases). This CDR3 is 13 amino acids long. V lost 6 bases and J lost 2, with 9 bases in between. Germline lookup yields CDR1 MNHNY and CDR2 SVGAGI (reference sequence).

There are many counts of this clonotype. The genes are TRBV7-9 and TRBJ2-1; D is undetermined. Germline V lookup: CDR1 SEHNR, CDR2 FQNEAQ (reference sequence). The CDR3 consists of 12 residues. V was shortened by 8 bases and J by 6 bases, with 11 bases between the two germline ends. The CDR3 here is CASPEGPNEQFF. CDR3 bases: TGTGCCAGCCCCGAAGGACCCAATGAGCAGTTCTTC.

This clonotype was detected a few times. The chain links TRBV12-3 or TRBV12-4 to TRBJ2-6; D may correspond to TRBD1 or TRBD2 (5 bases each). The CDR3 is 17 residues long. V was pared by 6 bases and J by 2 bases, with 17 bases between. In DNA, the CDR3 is TGTGCCAGCAGCCTGGGGAGTTTCAGGGCTGGGGCCAACGTCCTGACTTTC. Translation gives CASSLGSFRAGANVLTF.

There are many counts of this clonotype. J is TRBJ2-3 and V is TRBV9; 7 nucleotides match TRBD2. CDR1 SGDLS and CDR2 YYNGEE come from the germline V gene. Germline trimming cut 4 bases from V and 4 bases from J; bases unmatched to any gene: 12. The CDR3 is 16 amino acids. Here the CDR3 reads CASSRTVAGGADTQYF. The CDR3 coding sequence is TGTGCCAGCAGCCGGACCGTAGCGGGCGGCGCAGATACGCAGTATTTT.

As DNA, the CDR3 is TGTGCCAGTAGTTCGGCAGCCTATGGCTACACCTTC. It specifies CASSSAAYGYTF. V usage is TRBV19 and J usage is TRBJ1-2; no definite D call. Germline lookup yields CDR1 LNHDA and CDR2 SQIVND (reference sequence). CDR3 size: 12 residues. Between the trimmed V and J ends, which lost 5 bases and 4 bases, there was a span of 8 bases.

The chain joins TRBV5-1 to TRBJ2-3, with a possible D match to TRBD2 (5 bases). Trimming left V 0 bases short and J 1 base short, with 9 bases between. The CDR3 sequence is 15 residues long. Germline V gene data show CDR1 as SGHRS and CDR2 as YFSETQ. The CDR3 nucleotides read TGCGCCAGCAGCTTGGCGCCCGGGGGCACAGATACGCAGTATTTT. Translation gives CASSLAPGGTDTQYF.

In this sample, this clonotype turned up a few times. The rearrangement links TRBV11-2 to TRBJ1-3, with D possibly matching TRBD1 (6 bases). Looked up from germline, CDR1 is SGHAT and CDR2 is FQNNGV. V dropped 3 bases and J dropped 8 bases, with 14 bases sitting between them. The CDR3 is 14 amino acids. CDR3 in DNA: TGTGCCAGCAGCTTGCCGACGGGGGCGGACACCATATATTTT. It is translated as CASSLPTGADTIYF.

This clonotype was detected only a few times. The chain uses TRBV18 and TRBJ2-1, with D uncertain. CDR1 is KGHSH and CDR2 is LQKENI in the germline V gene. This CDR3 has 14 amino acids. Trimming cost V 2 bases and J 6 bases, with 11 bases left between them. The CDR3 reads CASSPWGTGNEQFF. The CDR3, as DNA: TGTGCCAGCTCACCATGGGGTACTGGCAATGAGCAGTTCTTC.

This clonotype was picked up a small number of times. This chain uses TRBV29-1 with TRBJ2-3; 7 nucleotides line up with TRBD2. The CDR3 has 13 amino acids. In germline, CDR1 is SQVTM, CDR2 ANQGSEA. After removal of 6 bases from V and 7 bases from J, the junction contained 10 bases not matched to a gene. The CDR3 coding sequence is TGCAGCGTCCCCGAGCGGGATGTGTATACGCAGTATTTT. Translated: CSVPERDVYTQYF.

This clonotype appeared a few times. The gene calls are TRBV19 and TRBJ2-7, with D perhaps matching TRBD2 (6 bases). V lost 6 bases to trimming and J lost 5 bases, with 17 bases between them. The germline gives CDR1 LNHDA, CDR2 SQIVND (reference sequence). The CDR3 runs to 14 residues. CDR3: CASRAMGGRNEQYF. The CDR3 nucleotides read TGTGCCAGTAGGGCGATGGGGGGACGGAACGAGCAGTACTTC. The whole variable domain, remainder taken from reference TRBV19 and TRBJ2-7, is DGGITQSPKYLFRKEGQNVTLSCEQNLNHDAMYWYRQDPGQGLRLIYYSQIVNDFQKGDIAEGYSVSREKKESFPLTVTSAQKNPTAFYLCASRAMGGRNEQYFGPGTRLTVT.

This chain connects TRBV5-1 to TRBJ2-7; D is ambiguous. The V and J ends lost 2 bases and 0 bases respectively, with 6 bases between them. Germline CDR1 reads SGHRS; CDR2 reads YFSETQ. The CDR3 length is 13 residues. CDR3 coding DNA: TGCGCCAGCAGCTTCGCTGACTCCTACGAGCAGTACTTC. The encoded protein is CASSFADSYEQYF.

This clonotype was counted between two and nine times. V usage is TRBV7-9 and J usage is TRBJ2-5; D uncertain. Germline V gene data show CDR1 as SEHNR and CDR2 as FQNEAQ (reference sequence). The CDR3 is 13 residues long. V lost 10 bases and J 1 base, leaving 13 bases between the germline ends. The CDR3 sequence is CATEDDAQETQYF. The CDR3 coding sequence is TGTGCCACTGAGGACGATGCCCAAGAGACCCAGTACTTC.